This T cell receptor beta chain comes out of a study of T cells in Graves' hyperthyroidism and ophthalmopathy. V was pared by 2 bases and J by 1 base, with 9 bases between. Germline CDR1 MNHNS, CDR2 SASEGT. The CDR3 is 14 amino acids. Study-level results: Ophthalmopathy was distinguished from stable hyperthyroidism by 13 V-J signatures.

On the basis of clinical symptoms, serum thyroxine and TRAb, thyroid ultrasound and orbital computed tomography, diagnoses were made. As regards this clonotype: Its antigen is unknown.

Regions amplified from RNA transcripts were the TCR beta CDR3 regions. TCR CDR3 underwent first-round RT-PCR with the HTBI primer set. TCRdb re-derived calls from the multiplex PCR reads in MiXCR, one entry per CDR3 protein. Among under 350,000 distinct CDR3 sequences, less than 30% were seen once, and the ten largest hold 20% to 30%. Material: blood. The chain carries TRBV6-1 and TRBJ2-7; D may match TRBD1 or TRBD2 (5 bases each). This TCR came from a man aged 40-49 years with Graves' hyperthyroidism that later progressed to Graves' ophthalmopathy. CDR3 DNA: TGTGCCAGCAGTGAAATGGGGGAATCCTACGAGCAGTACTTC. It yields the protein CASSEMGESYEQYF.